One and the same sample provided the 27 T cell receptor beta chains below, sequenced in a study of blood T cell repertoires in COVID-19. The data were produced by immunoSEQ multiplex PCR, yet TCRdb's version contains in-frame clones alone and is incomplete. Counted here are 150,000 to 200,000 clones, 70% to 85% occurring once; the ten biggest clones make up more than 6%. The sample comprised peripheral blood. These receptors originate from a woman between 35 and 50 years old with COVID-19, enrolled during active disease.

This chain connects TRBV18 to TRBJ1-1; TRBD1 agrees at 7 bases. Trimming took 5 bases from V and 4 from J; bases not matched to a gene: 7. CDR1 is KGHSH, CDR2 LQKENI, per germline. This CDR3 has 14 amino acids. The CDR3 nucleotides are TGTGCCAGCTCAAGCGGACAGGACCGCACTGAAGCTTTCTTT. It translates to CASSSGQDRTEAFF.

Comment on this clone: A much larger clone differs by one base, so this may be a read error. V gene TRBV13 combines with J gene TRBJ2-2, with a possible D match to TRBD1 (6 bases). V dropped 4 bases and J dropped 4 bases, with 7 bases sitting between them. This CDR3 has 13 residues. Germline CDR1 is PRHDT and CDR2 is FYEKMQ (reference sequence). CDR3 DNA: TGTGCCAGCAGCTCCAGGGGCACCGGGGAGCTGTTTTTT. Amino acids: CASSSRGTGELFF.

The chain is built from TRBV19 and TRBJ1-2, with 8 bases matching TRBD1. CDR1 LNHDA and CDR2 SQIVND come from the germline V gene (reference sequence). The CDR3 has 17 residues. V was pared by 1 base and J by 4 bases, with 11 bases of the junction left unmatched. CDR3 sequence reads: CASSIVVRGQFGYGYTF. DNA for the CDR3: TGTGCCAGTAGTATAGTCGTCAGGGGGCAATTCGGCTATGGCTACACCTTC.

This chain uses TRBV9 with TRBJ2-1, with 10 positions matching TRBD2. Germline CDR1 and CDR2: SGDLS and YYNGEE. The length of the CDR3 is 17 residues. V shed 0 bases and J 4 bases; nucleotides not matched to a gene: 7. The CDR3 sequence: CASSVGGGTSVYNEQFF. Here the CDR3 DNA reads TGTGCCAGCAGCGTAGGAGGCGGGACTAGCGTATACAATGAGCAGTTCTTC.

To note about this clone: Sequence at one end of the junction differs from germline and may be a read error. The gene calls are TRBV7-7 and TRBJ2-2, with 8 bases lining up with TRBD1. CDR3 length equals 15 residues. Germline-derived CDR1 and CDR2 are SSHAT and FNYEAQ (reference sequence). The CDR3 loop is CASSPDRGITGELFF. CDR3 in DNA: TGTGCTAGCAGCCCCGACAGGGGTATCACCGGGGAGCTGTTTTTT.

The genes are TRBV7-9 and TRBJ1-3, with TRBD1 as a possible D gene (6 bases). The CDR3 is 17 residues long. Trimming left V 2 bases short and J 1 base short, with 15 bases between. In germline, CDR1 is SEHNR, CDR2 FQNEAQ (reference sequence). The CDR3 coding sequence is TGTGCCAGCAGCTTATCGACTGCAGGGGCTTCTGGAAACACCATATATTTT. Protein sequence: CASSLSTAGASGNTIYF. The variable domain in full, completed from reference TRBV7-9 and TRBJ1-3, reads DTGVSQNPRHKITKRGQNVTFRCDPISEHNRLYWYRQTLGQGPEFLTYFQNEAQLEKSRLLSDRFSAERPKGSFSTLEIQRTEQGDSAMYLCASSLSTAGASGNTIYFGEGSWLTVV.

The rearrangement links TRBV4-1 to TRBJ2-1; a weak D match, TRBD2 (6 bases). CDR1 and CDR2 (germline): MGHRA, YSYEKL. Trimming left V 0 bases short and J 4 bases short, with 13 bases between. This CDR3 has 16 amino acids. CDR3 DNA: TGCGCCAGCAGCCAAGATCCCGGGAGCGAGTACAATGAGCAGTTCTTC. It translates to CASSQDPGSEYNEQFF.

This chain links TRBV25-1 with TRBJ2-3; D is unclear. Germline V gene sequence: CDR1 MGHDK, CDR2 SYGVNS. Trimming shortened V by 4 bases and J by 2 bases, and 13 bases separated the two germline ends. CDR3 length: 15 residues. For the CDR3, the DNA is TGTGCCAGCAGTGGAGAGAAGCGCAACACAGATACGCAGTATTTT. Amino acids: CASSGEKRNTDTQYF.

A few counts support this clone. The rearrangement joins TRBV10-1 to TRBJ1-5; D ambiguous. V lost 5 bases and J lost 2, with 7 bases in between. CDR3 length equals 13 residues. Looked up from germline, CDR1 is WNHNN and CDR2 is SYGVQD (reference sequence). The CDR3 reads CASSPSGNQPQHF. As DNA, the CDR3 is TGCGCCAGCAGTCCCTCGGGCAATCAGCCCCAGCATTTT.

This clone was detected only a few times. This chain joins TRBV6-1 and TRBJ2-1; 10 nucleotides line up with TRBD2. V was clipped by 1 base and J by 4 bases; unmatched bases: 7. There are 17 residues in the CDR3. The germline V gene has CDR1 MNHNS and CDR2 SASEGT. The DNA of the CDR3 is TGTGCCAGCAGTGAAGAGGTAGCGGGGGGCCATTACAATGAGCAGTTCTTC. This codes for CASSEEVAGGHYNEQFF.

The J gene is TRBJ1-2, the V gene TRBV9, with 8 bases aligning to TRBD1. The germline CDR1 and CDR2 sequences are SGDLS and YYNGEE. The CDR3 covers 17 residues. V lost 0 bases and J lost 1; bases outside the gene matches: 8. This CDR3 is CASSVAGPGGLNYGYTF. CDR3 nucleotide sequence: TGTGCCAGCAGCGTAGCGGGGCCAGGGGGCCTTAACTATGGCTACACCTTC.

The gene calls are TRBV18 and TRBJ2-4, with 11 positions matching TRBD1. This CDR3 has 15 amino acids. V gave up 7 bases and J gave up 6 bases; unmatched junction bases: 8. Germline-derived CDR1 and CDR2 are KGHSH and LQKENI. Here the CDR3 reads CASLRDRGDRNIQYF. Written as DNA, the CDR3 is TGTGCCAGCTTACGGGACAGGGGGGACAGAAACATTCAGTACTTC.

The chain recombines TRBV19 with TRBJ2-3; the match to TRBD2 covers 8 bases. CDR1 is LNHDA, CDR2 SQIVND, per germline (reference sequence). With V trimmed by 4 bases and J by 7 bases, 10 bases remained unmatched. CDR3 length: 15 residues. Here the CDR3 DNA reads TGTGCCAGTAGTAACCCGGGACTAGTAGAATATACGCAGTATTTT. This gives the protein CASSNPGLVEYTQYF.

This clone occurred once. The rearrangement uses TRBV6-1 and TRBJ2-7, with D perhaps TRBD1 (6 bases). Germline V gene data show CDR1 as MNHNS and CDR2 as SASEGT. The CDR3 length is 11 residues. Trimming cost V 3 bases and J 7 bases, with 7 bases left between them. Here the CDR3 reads CASSERGEQYF. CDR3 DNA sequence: TGTGCCAGCAGTGAGAGGGGGGAGCAGTACTTC.

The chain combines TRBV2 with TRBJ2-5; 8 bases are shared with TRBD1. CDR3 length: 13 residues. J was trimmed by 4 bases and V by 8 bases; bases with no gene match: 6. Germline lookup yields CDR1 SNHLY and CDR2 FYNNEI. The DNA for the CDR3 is TGTGCCAGCGTACAGGGGGGAGGAGAGACCCAGTACTTC. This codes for CASVQGGGETQYF.

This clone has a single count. CDR3 sequence (DNA): TGTGCCAGTCTAGCGGGAGGGCCTTTTTCCGGGGAGCTGTTTTTT. Translated: CASLAGGPFSGELFF. The rearrangement joins TRBV28 to TRBJ2-2; TRBD2 matches 12 bases. The CDR3 is 15 residues long. After removal of 9 bases from V and 6 bases from J, the junction contained 8 bases not matched to a gene. The germline CDR1 and CDR2 sequences are MDHEN and SYDVKM.

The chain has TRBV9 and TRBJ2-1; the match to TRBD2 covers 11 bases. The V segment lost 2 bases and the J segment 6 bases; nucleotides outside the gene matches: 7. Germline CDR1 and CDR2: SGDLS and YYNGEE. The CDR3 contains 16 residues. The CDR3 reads CASSVSGRARLNEQFF. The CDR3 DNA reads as TGTGCCAGCAGCGTTAGCGGGAGGGCTCGTCTCAATGAGCAGTTCTTC.

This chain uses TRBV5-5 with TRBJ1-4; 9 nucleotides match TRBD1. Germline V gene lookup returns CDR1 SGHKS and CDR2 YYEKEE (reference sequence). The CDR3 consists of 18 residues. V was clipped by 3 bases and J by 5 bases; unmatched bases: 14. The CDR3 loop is CASSSSGTGHGRNEKLFF. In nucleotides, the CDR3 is TGTGCCAGCAGCTCTTCCGGGACAGGGCACGGTCGGAATGAAAAACTGTTTTTT.

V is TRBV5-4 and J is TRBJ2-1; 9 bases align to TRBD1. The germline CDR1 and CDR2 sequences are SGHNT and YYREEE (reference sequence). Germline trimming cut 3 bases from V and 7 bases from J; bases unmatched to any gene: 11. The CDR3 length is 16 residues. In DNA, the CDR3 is TGTGCCAGCAGCTCAAGCGGACAGGGGAGTAGGAATGAGCAGTTCTTC. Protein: CASSSSGQGSRNEQFF.

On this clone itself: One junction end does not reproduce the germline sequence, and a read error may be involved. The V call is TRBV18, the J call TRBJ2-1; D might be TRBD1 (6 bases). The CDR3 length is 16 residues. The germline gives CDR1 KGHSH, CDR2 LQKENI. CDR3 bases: TGTGCCAGCTCCCCACGCACTAGGGGGACCTACAATGAGCAGTTCTTC. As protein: CASSPRTRGTYNEQFF.

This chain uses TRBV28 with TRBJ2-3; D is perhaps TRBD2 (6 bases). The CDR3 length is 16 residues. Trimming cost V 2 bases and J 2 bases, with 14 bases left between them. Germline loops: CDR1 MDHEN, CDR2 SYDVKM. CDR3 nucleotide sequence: TGTGCCAGCAGTTTACCAGCGGGTTGGGACACAGATACGCAGTATTTT. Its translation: CASSLPAGWDTDTQYF. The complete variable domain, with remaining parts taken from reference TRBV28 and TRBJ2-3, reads DVKVTQSSRYLVKRTGEKVFLECVQDMDHENMFWYRQDPGLGLRLIYFSYDVKMKEKGDIPEGYSVSREKKERFSLILESASTNQTSMYLCASSLPAGWDTDTQYFGPGTRLTVL.

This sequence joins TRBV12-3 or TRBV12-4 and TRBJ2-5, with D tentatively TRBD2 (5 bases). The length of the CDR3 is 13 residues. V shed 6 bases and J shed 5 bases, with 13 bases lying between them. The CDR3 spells CASSQTGKETQYF. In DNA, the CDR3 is TGTGCCAGCAGCCAGACGGGGAAGGAGACCCAGTACTTC.

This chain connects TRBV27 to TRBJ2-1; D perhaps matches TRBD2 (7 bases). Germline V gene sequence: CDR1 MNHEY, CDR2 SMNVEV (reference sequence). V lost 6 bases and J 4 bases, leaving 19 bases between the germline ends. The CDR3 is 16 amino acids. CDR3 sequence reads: CASRVWGGGEYNEQFF. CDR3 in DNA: TGTGCCAGCAGGGTATGGGGAGGGGGGGAGTACAATGAGCAGTTCTTC.

The CDR3 DNA follows: TGTGCCAGCAGTTTATTCGGGGCTAGCGGGAAATCCACCGGGGAGCTGTTTTTT. Its protein is CASSLFGASGKSTGELFF. The chain couples TRBV27 to TRBJ2-2; 9 nucleotides agree with TRBD2. Unmatched junction bases numbered 10, after V lost 1 base and J lost 4 bases. Looked up from germline, CDR1 is MNHEY and CDR2 is SMNVEV (reference sequence). The CDR3 has 18 residues.

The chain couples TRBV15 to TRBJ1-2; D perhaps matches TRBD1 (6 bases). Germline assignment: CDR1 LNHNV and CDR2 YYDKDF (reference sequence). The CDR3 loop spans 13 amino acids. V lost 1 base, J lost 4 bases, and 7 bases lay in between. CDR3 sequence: CATSRGQVYGYTF. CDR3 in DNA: TGTGCCACCAGCAGAGGACAGGTCTATGGCTACACCTTC.

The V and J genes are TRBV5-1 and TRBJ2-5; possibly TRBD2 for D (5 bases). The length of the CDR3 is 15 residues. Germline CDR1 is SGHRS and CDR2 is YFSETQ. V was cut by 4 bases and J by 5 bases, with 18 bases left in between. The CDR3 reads CASSPRVGIFETQYF. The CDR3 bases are TGCGCCAGCAGCCCTCGGGTCGGGATTTTCGAGACCCAGTACTTC.

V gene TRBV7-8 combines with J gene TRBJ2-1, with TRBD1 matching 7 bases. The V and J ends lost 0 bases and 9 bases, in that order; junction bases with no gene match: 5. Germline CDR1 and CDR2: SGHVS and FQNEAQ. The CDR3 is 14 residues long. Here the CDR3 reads CASSLARGRGEQFF. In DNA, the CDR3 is TGTGCCAGCAGCTTAGCGAGGGGGCGTGGTGAGCAGTTCTTC. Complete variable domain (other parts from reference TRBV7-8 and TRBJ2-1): GAGVSQSPRYKVAKRGQDVALRCDPISGHVSLFWYQQALGQGPEFLTYFQNEAQLDKSGLPSDRFFAERPEGSVSTLKIQRTQQEDSAVYLCASSLARGRGEQFFGPGTRLTVL.